Below are 26 T cell receptor beta chains sequenced from a single sample in a study of blood T cell repertoires in COVID-19. Sequenced by immunoSEQ multiplex PCR; TCRdb stores in-frame clones only, minus some. The data contain fewer than 70,000 clones, around 90% of them seen just once; the ten biggest clones take up around 3.2%. Sequencing input: peripheral blood. The receptors stem from a human donor in a cohort sampled during active COVID-19.

CDR3 protein: CASSYAQGYGYTF. The CDR3 DNA sequence: TGTGCCAGCAGTTACGCTCAGGGCTATGGCTACACCTTC. V usage is TRBV6-5 and J usage is TRBJ1-2, with a weak D call TRBD1 (5 bases). V gave up 2 bases and J gave up 4 bases, with 8 bases separating them. The CDR3 contains 13 residues. The germline gives CDR1 MNHEY, CDR2 SVGAGI.

The table lists this clone with a count of one. This chain links TRBV19 with TRBJ2-6, with D perhaps TRBD1 (6 bases). The V end lost 6 bases, the J end lost 0 bases, and 15 bases lay between the germline ends. This CDR3 has 17 residues. The germline V gene has CDR1 LNHDA and CDR2 SQIVND (reference sequence). The CDR3 protein is CASSIRGESSGANVLTF. Here the CDR3 DNA reads TGTGCCAGTAGCATCAGGGGCGAGAGCTCTGGGGCCAACGTCCTGACTTTC.

This chain links TRBV3-1 (or the pseudogene TRBV3-2) with TRBJ1-2, with D possibly TRBD1 on 5 matching bases. This CDR3 spans 13 amino acids. Per the germline V gene, CDR1 is LGHDT and CDR2 is YNNKEL (reference sequence). V was cut by 2 bases and J by 8 bases, with 12 bases left in between. The DNA for the CDR3 is TGTGCCAGCAGCCAACCAGGGTCCAGGGGCTACACCTTC. Encoded protein: CASSQPGSRGYTF.

This chain connects TRBV4-1 to TRBJ1-3; D remains ambiguous. V dropped 0 bases and J dropped 0 bases, with 12 bases sitting between them. CDR1 is MGHRA and CDR2 is YSYEKL in the germline V gene. The CDR3 loop spans 17 amino acids. The CDR3, as DNA: TGCGCCAGCAGCCAAGAATCTACGGGAGCCTCTGGAAACACCATATATTTT. Protein product: CASSQESTGASGNTIYF.

The chain carries TRBV11-3 and TRBJ2-3, with 7 nucleotides matching TRBD2. The length of the CDR3 is 13 residues. V dropped 2 bases and J dropped 4; count of bases not matched to a gene: 0. Germline CDR1 is SGHNT and CDR2 is YENEEA. The CDR3 loop is CASSLRGADTQYF. The CDR3 bases are TGTGCCAGCAGCTTACGGGGGGCAGATACGCAGTATTTT.

J is TRBJ2-7 and V is TRBV4-1; maybe TRBD2 (6 bases). Germline V gene data show CDR1 as MGHRA and CDR2 as YSYEKL. The CDR3 length is 15 residues. Deletions cut 1 base from V and 5 bases from J, with 15 bases between. The CDR3 DNA reads as TGCGCCAGCAGCCAAGTGGGCGGGACCCCCGACGAGCAGTACTTC. Amino acids: CASSQVGGTPDEQYF.

The V gene is TRBV19, the J gene TRBJ1-2; 10 bases fit TRBD1. Germline V gene sequence: CDR1 LNHDA, CDR2 SQIVND (reference sequence). The V and J ends lost 11 bases and 6 bases, in that order; junction bases with no gene match: 18. The CDR3 runs to 16 residues. The CDR3 DNA is TGTGCCGTTAAAGTGACGACAGGGGGCTTGACGCATGGCTACACCTTC. It yields the protein CAVKVTTGGLTHGYTF. Together with reference TRBV19 and TRBJ1-2, the CDR3 gives the full variable domain: DGGITQSPKYLFRKEGQNVTLSCEQNLNHDAMYWYRQDPGQGLRLIYYSQIVNDFQKGDIAEGYSVSREKKESFPLTVTSAQKNPTAFYLCAVKVTTGGLTHGYTFGSGTRLTVV.

The rearrangement joins TRBV30 to TRBJ2-3, with D perhaps matching TRBD2 (5 bases). The V end was cut by 0 bases, the J end by 3 bases, with 10 bases between. This CDR3 region has 14 residues. Germline values: CDR1 GTSNPN, CDR2 SVGIG (reference sequence). The CDR3 sequence is CAWSVGRRTDTQYF. The CDR3, as DNA: TGTGCCTGGAGTGTAGGGAGAAGGACAGATACGCAGTATTTT.

The chain uses TRBV6-5 and TRBJ2-3; the match to TRBD2 covers 14 bases. The ends lost 2 bases at V and 5 bases at J; junction bases unmatched: 3. The CDR3 consists of 16 residues. The V gene's germline CDR1 is MNHEY and CDR2 SVGAGI. Here the CDR3 DNA reads TGTGCCAGCAGTTACGGACTAGCGGGAGGAAGAGATACGCAGTATTTT. This translates into CASSYGLAGGRDTQYF.

This clone was seen just once. The V gene is TRBV5-6, the J gene TRBJ1-2; maybe TRBD1 (6 bases). Germline V lookup: CDR1 SGHDT, CDR2 YYEEEE. V was clipped by 2 bases and J by 6 bases, with 8 bases between them. CDR3 length equals 12 residues. This CDR3 is CASSFRGNGYTF. In nucleotides, the CDR3 is TGTGCCAGCAGCTTTAGGGGGAATGGCTACACCTTC.

V and J are TRBV18 and TRBJ1-6, with 9 bases that match TRBD1. This CDR3 has 14 residues. V lost 4 bases, J lost 11 bases, and 6 bases stayed unmatched. Germline loops: CDR1 KGHSH, CDR2 LQKENI. CDR3 DNA: TGTGCCAGCTCACGGGACAGGGTAGGGGCACCCCTCCACTTT. This gives the protein CASSRDRVGAPLHF.

The chain is built from TRBV6-5 and TRBJ2-1; 11 bases line up with TRBD2. Germline V gene sequence: CDR1 MNHEY, CDR2 SVGAGI. The junction had 5 bases not matched to a gene; V was cut back by 4 bases and J by 6 bases. The CDR3 runs 15 residues. CDR3 region: CASSWTSGRRNEQFF. In DNA, the CDR3 is TGTGCCAGCAGTTGGACTAGCGGGCGACGCAATGAGCAGTTCTTC.

This sequence joins TRBV4-1 and TRBJ2-1, with a weak D call TRBD2 (6 bases). V lost 1 base and J 8 bases, leaving 24 bases between the germline ends. CDR1 MGHRA and CDR2 YSYEKL come from the germline V gene. The length of the CDR3 is 18 residues. For the CDR3, the DNA is TGCGCCAGCAGCCAAGGTTTAAGGGGCGGGGCCCCTATGGATGAGCAGTTCTTC. It specifies CASSQGLRGGAPMDEQFF.

The J gene is TRBJ1-5, the V gene TRBV27; 10 positions agree with TRBD1. The CDR3 contains 15 residues. Per germline, CDR1 MNHEY and CDR2 SMNVEV (reference sequence). The trim removed 6 bases at V and 9 bases at J, leaving 11 bases unmatched. This CDR3 is CASRTGTGVFLPQHF. CDR3 DNA: TGTGCCAGCAGAACCGGGACAGGGGTGTTTTTGCCCCAGCATTTT.

The rearrangement joins TRBV11-3 to TRBJ2-1; TRBD1 agrees at 8 bases. Germline V gene data show CDR1 as SGHNT and CDR2 as YENEEA. With V trimmed by 4 bases and J by 8 bases, 10 bases remained unmatched. The CDR3 extends over 15 amino acids. As DNA, the CDR3 is TGTGCCAGCAGCTCACAGGGGGGTCTTAGCGATGAGCAGTTCTTC. Amino acid sequence: CASSSQGGLSDEQFF.

V usage is TRBV7-2 and J usage is TRBJ1-2, with D perhaps TRBD1 (5 bases). The V end was cut by 5 bases, the J end by 4 bases, with 20 bases between. The CDR3 contains 16 residues. Germline V gene sequence: CDR1 SGHTA, CDR2 FQGNSA. CDR3 in amino acids: CASSHRRGVRSYGYTF. The DNA for the CDR3 is TGTGCCAGCAGCCACCGGCGGGGGGTCCGTTCCTATGGCTACACCTTC.

This chain connects TRBV7-2 to TRBJ1-2; 9 bases map to TRBD1. This CDR3 is built from 14 residues. Germline V gives CDR1 SGHTA, CDR2 FQGNSA. The V and J ends lost 5 bases and 8 bases, in that order; junction bases with no gene match: 9. Here the CDR3 reads CASSPHGTGLGYTF. In DNA, the CDR3 is TGTGCCAGCAGCCCTCACGGGACAGGGCTGGGCTACACCTTC. The full variable domain, with the rest looked up from reference TRBV7-2 and TRBJ1-2, is GAGVSQSPSNKVTEKGKDVELRCDPISGHTALYWYRQSLGQGLEFLIYFQGNSAPDKSGLPSDRFSAERTGGSVSTLTIQRTQQEDSAVYLCASSPHGTGLGYTFGSGTRLTVV.

V usage is TRBV19 and J usage is TRBJ1-1; D call uncertain. Germline assignment: CDR1 LNHDA and CDR2 SQIVND (reference sequence). CDR3 length equals 14 residues. The V end lost 3 bases, the J end lost 4 bases, and 12 bases lay between the germline ends. The CDR3 protein is CASSIGGVATEAFF. CDR3 bases: TGTGCCAGTAGTATCGGCGGGGTCGCCACTGAAGCTTTCTTT.

The rearrangement links TRBV3-1 (or the pseudogene TRBV3-2) to TRBJ2-1; the D is unclear. In germline, CDR1 is LGHDT, CDR2 YNNKEL (reference sequence). Trimming stripped 0 bases from V and 2 bases from J, with 8 bases between. The CDR3 extends over 15 amino acids. Here the CDR3 reads CASSQDRAPYNEQFF. The CDR3 region has the DNA TGTGCCAGCAGCCAAGATAGAGCCCCCTACAATGAGCAGTTCTTC.

V usage is TRBV30 and J usage is TRBJ2-3, with 8 bases identical to TRBD1. The V gene's germline CDR1 is GTSNPN and CDR2 SVGIG (reference sequence). The CDR3 consists of 14 residues. Trimming at V came to 1 base and at J to 8 bases, leaving 8 bases not matched to a gene. DNA of the CDR3: TGTGCCTGGAGTGCCCAGGGGGCGCGGGGTACGCAGTATTTT. Translating gives CAWSAQGARGTQYF.

This sequence joins TRBV6-5 and TRBJ2-2; TRBD1 might be the D (6 bases). The germline CDR1 and CDR2 sequences are MNHEY and SVGAGI. Trimming cost V 6 bases and J 5 bases, with 16 bases left between them. This CDR3 spans 15 amino acids. The CDR3 region is CASSRNRDSTGELFF. The CDR3 DNA reads TGTGCCAGCAGCCGCAACAGGGATTCGACCGGGGAGCTGTTTTTT.

The V call is TRBV3-1 (or the pseudogene TRBV3-2), the J call TRBJ2-5; D gene unclear. This CDR3 has 13 amino acids. Trimming took 4 bases from V and 2 from J, leaving 8 bases between them. Germline V gene sequence: CDR1 LGHDT, CDR2 YNNKEL (reference sequence). The CDR3 DNA is TGTGCCAGCAGCCGGGCCTATCAAGAGACCCAGTACTTC. This encodes CASSRAYQETQYF.

This clone was seen more than once but under ten times. The chain has TRBV18 and TRBJ2-7, with D hard to call. Between the trimmed V and J ends, which lost 6 bases and 2 bases, there was a span of 8 bases. Germline CDR1 reads KGHSH; CDR2 reads LQKENI. The CDR3 runs 12 residues. This CDR3 is CASSPATYEQYF. CDR3 coding DNA: TGTGCCAGCTCCCCAGCGACCTACGAGCAGTACTTC.

This clone was seen once. CDR3 region: CASSSDRGGPLSGYYEQYF. The CDR3 nucleotides are TGTGCCAGCAGTTCCGACAGGGGAGGGCCCCTGTCGGGGTACTACGAGCAGTACTTC. The rearrangement uses TRBV27 and TRBJ2-7, with D possibly being TRBD1 (8 bases). The CDR3 length is 19 residues. The germline V gene encodes CDR1 MNHEY and CDR2 SMNVEV (reference sequence). With 4 bases removed from V and 3 bases from J, the gap between germline ends came to 28 bases.

This clone was counted only a few times. The rearrangement uses TRBV4-3 and TRBJ1-1; 7 positions match TRBD1. This CDR3 contains 16 residues. Germline lookup yields CDR1 LGHNA and CDR2 YSLEER. J gave up 0 bases and V 2 bases, and 6 bases lay outside the gene matches. Here the CDR3 reads CASSQTDRTMNTEAFF. The CDR3 nucleotides read TGCGCCAGCAGCCAAACGGACAGGACGATGAACACTGAAGCTTTCTTT.

This sequence joins TRBV5-5 and TRBJ2-5; 13 bases agree with TRBD2. Germline CDR1 reads SGHKS; CDR2 reads YYEKEE (reference sequence). V trimming: 5 bases; J trimming: 7 bases; junction bases outside the gene matches: 11. The CDR3 length is 16 residues. In nucleotides, the CDR3 is TGTGCCAGCAGATCAACTAGCGGGAGGGGGACTACGACCCAGTACTTC. Its translation is CASRSTSGRGTTTQYF. The variable domain in full, completed from reference TRBV5-5 and TRBJ2-5, reads DAGVTQSPTHLIKTRGQQVTLRCSPISGHKSVSWYQQVLGQGPQFIFQYYEKEERGRGNFPDRFSARQFPNYSSELNVNALLLGDSALYLCASRSTSGRGTTTQYFGPGTRLLVL.